This TCR beta chain was sequenced for a study of graft-versus-host responses after intestinal transplantation. The plating included 200,000 irradiated, violet-dye-labeled stimulator cells together with 200,000 CFSE-labeled responder cells. Assay: immunoSEQ multiplex PCR; the TCRdb copy retains only in-frame clones and omits some. This sample carries 13,000 to 15,000 clones, just over 35% of them seen once, and the ten largest clones take less than 2.5%. This CDR3 is 14 amino acids long. Per germline, CDR1 MNHNS and CDR2 SASEGT. V shed 2 bases and J shed 5 bases, with 12 bases lying between them. This clone was seen only a few times. General study findings and limits: GvH clones occurred in recipient marrow; some first appeared in ileum or blood.

The V and J genes are TRBV6-1 and TRBJ1-2; D not resolved. Sequencing was performed on alloreactive CD8+ T cells from a mixed lymphocyte reaction culture, taken before intestinal transplant. Sample subset: CFSE-low proliferating T cells sorted from roughly six-day pre-transplant mixed lymphocyte reaction (GvH or HvG direction). The sequence was collected from a human patient who received an intestinal transplant. The CDR3 reads CASSERGVGYGYTF. CDR3 sequence (DNA): TGTGCCAGCAGTGAACGGGGAGTAGGGTATGGCTACACCTTC.